The clone carrying this T cell receptor beta chain appeared many times. Its antigen remains unidentified. One end of the junction is discordant with germline, which a read error may explain. This record belongs to a study of molecular identifiers for immune sequencing clone quantification. Construction of naive CD8 libraries employed roughly 20,000 to 1,000,000 sorted cells together with 10%, 30% or 50% RNA. The CD8+CD4-CCR7+CD45RA+ phenotype defined the sorted naive CD8 T cells. TCRdb ran MiXCR on the PCR reads and lists one entry per CDR3 protein. The table records over 600,000 distinct CDR3 sequences, just under 20% of them present only once. The CDR3 extends over 15 amino acids. In germline, CDR1 is SGDLS, CDR2 YYNGEE. Study observations and caveats: Single-cell amounts of spiked Jurkat TCR RNA were reportedly detectable among about 960,000 naive cells.

The sample was naive CD8+ T cells from blood, with Jurkat cell RNA spiked in. The sample's subset: FACS-sorted CD8+CD4-CCR7+CD45RA+ naive T cells. The chain links TRBV9 to TRBJ2-3; 10 bases line up with TRBD2. This TCR derives from a human donor in good health. Some libraries in this study had Jurkat cell RNA spiked in. The DNA of the CDR3 is TGCGCCAGCAGCCAACTAGCGGGGAGCACAGATACGCAGTATTTT. It specifies CASSQLAGSTDTQYF.